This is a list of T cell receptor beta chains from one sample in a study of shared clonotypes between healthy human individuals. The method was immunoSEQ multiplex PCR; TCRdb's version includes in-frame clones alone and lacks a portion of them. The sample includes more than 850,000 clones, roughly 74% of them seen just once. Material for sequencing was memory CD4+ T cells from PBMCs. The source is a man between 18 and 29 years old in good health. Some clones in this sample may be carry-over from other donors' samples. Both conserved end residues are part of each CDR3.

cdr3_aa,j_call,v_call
CASSFNLAGGNTDTQYF,TRBJ2-3,TRBV28
CASSPGTETNYGYTF,TRBJ1-2,TRBV4-1
CASRGGTSGSYNEQFF,TRBJ2-1,TRBV28
CASRGISGEQYF,TRBJ2-7,TRBV6-5
CASSWRGINIQYF,TRBJ2-4,TRBV28
CASRGSSQTNTGELFF,TRBJ2-2,TRBV5-6
CASSLRIINNEQFF,TRBJ2-1,TRBV5-1
CASSWTGTGELFF,TRBJ2-2,TRBV5-4
CASSPGGAGELFF,TRBJ2-2,TRBV11-2
CASSQRRAEDTQYF,TRBJ2-3,TRBV4-1
CASSLEPVGHGYTF,TRBJ1-2,TRBV11-2
CASSAGGGARDTQYF,TRBJ2-3,TRBV9
CASSFIGGAPGELFF,TRBJ2-2,TRBV7-3
CASTSKDSGNTIYF,TRBJ1-3,TRBV6-5
CASSHGTMNTEAFF,TRBJ1-1,TRBV4-2
CASSDQRFEQFF,TRBJ2-1,TRBV2
CASSLGFYNSPLHF,TRBJ1-6,TRBV5-4
CASSEIVGTLYNEQFF,TRBJ2-1,TRBV10-1
CASSSREWGTQYF,TRBJ2-5,TRBV18
CASSVGVAGETDTQYF,TRBJ2-3,TRBV9
CASSQYGGAEETQYF,TRBJ2-5,TRBV11-3
CASKSGVYNEQFF,TRBJ2-1,TRBV27
CASSPIAGKNTEAFF,TRBJ1-1,TRBV5-1
CASSFTPGQNYEQYF,TRBJ2-7,TRBV4-1
CASSVDPAGNTIYF,TRBJ1-3,TRBV9
CASSLTGRSGNTIYF,TRBJ1-3,TRBV28
CASSVASGFYNEQFF,TRBJ2-1,TRBV9
CASSLGQGLGDTQYF,TRBJ2-3,TRBV19
CASSLPYNTEAFF,TRBJ1-1,TRBV5-4
CASSPGRSMNTEAFF,TRBJ1-1,TRBV7-9
CASSPPTGGTEAFF,TRBJ1-1,TRBV18
CASSQDLTGYQETQYF,TRBJ2-5,TRBV14
CAWSYDRDTEAFF,TRBJ1-1,TRBV30
CASGPPGSDEQFF,TRBJ2-1,TRBV12-5
CSVHGLASNTGELFF,TRBJ2-2,TRBV29-1
CASSKRDRGITGELFF,TRBJ2-2,TRBV27
CASSGLLSGNTIYF,TRBJ1-3,TRBV28
CASSPRDSYEQYF,TRBJ2-7,TRBV6-5
CATSRNRDSREKLFF,TRBJ1-4,TRBV15
CASSLVAGQGLWEQFF,TRBJ2-1,TRBV5-4
CASNRDGMYEQYF,TRBJ2-7,TRBV25-1
CASSGGPGRNEKLFF,TRBJ1-4,TRBV6-1
CASGPTGVPYEQYF,TRBJ2-7,TRBV2
CASKWGTNEKLFF,TRBJ1-4,TRBV4-1
CASSLELGNTIYF,TRBJ1-3,TRBV5-4
CASSLNPRKQGFSGELFF,TRBJ2-2,TRBV5-6
CASSLGQTYGYTF,TRBJ1-2,TRBV7-8
CAISESPGQGTKQFF,TRBJ2-1,TRBV10-3
CASRQGGDTGELFF,TRBJ2-2,TRBV5-4
CASKSGGSGLAGELFF,TRBJ2-2,TRBV2
CSVEDSGDTEAFF,TRBJ1-1,TRBV29-1
CASNKGGGNTGELFF,TRBJ2-2,TRBV5-1
CASSANYGQVLFF,TRBJ2-2,TRBV2
CASTRGTADYGYTF,TRBJ1-2,TRBV6-1
CASSKGQGGPDTQYF,TRBJ2-3,TRBV2
CATKKMVDTEAFF,TRBJ1-1,TRBV10-3
CASSWSGASYNEQFF,TRBJ2-1,TRBV7-2
CASSVGTGRLGYTF,TRBJ1-2,TRBV9
CSVVEGASYNEQFF,TRBJ2-1,TRBV29-1
CASSYAGDEKLFF,TRBJ1-4,TRBV6-6